These T cell receptor beta chains were read from a single sample in a study of blood T cell repertoires in COVID-19. Sequenced by immunoSEQ multiplex PCR; TCRdb stores in-frame clones only, minus some. Counted here are about 56,000 clones, nearly 90% occurring once; the ten biggest clones make up around 46%. Material: peripheral blood. The receptors were gathered from a woman in her sixties or seventies with COVID-19, enrolled during active disease. Both conserved end residues are part of each CDR3. A D gene is named only where the DNA matches it firmly. Only some rows state a clone size, as once, few, many or a class for expanded clones.

d_call	v_call	clone_size	j_call	cdr3_aa	cdr3_nt
-	TRBV15	-	TRBJ2-7	CATSRDWPPQGYEQYF	TGTGCCACCAGCAGAGATTGGCCTCCCCAGGGCTACGAGCAGTACTTC
-	TRBV30	-	TRBJ2-3	CAVASTDTQYF	TGTGCGGTGGCTAGCACAGATACGCAGTATTTT
-	TRBV6-5	-	TRBJ1-1	CASSLNGDIEAFF	TGTGCCAGCAGCCTCAACGGGGACATTGAAGCTTTCTTT
TRBD2	TRBV12-5	-	TRBJ2-3	CASWAGDTDTQYF	TGTGCTAGTTGGGCGGGGGACACAGATACGCAGTATTTT
TRBD2	TRBV2	-	TRBJ2-2	CASSEAPGLAGYNTGELFF	TGTGCCAGCAGTGAAGCCCCGGGACTAGCGGGATATAACACCGGGGAGCTGTTTTTT
TRBD2	TRBV19	once	TRBJ2-1	CASTRTSGGYANEQFF	TGTGCCAGTACCCGGACTAGCGGGGGTTATGCCAATGAGCAGTTCTTC
TRBD1	TRBV7-2	-	TRBJ1-1	CASPGQGTPGNTEAFF	TGTGCCAGTCCTGGACAGGGGACACCTGGGAACACTGAAGCTTTCTTT
TRBD2	TRBV6-2/TRBV6-3	-	TRBJ2-1	CASSYSTLWTSGGDNEQFF	TGTGCCAGCAGTTACTCGACGCTCTGGACTAGCGGGGGGGACAATGAGCAGTTCTTC
-	TRBV3-1/TRBV3-2	-	TRBJ1-1	CASSQAEGNTEAFF	TGTGCCAGCAGCCAAGCTGAGGGAAACACTGAAGCTTTCTTT
TRBD2	TRBV5-1	-	TRBJ2-7	CASSGEAGGIDEQYF	TGCGCCAGCAGCGGAGAAGCGGGAGGGATCGACGAGCAGTACTTC
TRBD1	TRBV6-1	-	TRBJ2-3	CASSDGQGALTDTQYF	TGTGCCAGCAGTGACGGACAGGGGGCCCTCACAGATACGCAGTATTTT
TRBD2	TRBV9	-	TRBJ2-7	CASSGGLAGGTYEQYF	TGTGCCAGCAGCGGAGGGCTGGCGGGAGGGACATACGAGCAGTACTTC
TRBD2	TRBV6-2/TRBV6-3	-	TRBJ2-1	CASSYWTSGTSSYNEQFF	TGTGCCAGCAGTTACTGGACTAGCGGTACTAGCTCCTACAATGAGCAGTTCTTC
TRBD2	TRBV9	-	TRBJ2-3	CASSARFSGNTDTQYF	TGTGCCAGCAGCGCCCGCTTTAGCGGGAACACAGATACGCAGTATTTT
-	TRBV6-5	-	TRBJ2-7	CASLEKWSYYEQYF	TGTGCCAGCCTCGAGAAGTGGAGCTACTACGAGCAGTACTTC
TRBD1	TRBV9	-	TRBJ2-5	CASSPTGGRETQYF	TGTGCCAGCAGCCCGACAGGGGGCAGGGAGACCCAGTACTTC
-	TRBV4-1	-	TRBJ2-1	CASSQDPPPSSYNEQFF	TGCGCCAGCAGCCAAGACCCCCCCCCGAGCTCCTACAATGAGCAGTTCTTC
TRBD1	TRBV11-1	few	TRBJ1-1	CASSLRTGLMNTEAFF	TGTGCCAGCAGCTTACGGACAGGACTCATGAACACTGAAGCTTTCTTT
-	TRBV15	-	TRBJ2-3	CATGAPGVGVDTQYF	TGTGCCACCGGGGCCCCGGGAGTAGGTGTAGATACGCAGTATTTT
TRBD1	TRBV7-6	few	TRBJ1-1	CASSSPTTGRSTEAFF	TGTGCCAGCAGCTCTCCGACGACAGGGCGAAGTACTGAAGCTTTCTTT
-	TRBV5-8	-	TRBJ1-4	CASSKAGSSRNEKLFF	TGTGCCAGCAGTAAAGCCGGGAGCAGCCGGAATGAAAAACTGTTTTTT
-	TRBV10-3	-	TRBJ1-2	CATEGEENFKNGYTF	TGTGCCACCGAAGGGGAAGAGAACTTCAAGAATGGCTACACCTTC
-	TRBV27	-	TRBJ1-4	CASSLFRGGDNEKLFF	TGTGCCAGCAGTTTGTTCAGGGGAGGGGATAATGAAAAACTGTTTTTT
TRBD1	TRBV29-1	-	TRBJ2-7	CSVEVAGGYEQYF	TGCAGCGTTGAAGTGGCAGGGGGCTACGAGCAGTACTTC